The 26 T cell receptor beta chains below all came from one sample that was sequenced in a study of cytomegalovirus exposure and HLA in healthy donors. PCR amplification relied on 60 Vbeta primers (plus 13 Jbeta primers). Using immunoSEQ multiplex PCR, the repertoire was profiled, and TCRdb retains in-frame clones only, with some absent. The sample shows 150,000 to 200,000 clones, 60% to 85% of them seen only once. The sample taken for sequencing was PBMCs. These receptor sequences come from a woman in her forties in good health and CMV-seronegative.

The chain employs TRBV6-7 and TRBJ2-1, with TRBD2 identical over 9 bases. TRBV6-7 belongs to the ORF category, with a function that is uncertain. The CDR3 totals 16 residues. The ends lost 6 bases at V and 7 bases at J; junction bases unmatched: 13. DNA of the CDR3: TGTGCCAGCAGGTTACCTTTAGCGGGAGCCAAAAATGAGCAGTTCTTC. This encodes CASRLPLAGAKNEQFF.

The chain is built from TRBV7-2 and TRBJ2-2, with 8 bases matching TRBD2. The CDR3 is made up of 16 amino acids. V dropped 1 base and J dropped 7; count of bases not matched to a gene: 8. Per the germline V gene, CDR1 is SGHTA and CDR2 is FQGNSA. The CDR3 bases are TGTGCCAGCAGCTTAGAAACTAGCGGTAATAGCGGGGAGCTGTTTTTT. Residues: CASSLETSGNSGELFF.

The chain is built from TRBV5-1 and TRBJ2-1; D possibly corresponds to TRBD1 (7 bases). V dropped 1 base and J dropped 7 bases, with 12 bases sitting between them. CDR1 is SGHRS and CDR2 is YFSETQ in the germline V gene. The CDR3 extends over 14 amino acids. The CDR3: CASSLRAGGNEQFF. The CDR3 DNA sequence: TGCGCCAGCAGCTTGAGGGCAGGGGGGAATGAGCAGTTCTTC.

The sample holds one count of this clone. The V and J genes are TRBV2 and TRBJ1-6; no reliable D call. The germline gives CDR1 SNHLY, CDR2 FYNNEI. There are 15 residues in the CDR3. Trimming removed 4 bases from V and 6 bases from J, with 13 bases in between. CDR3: CASSGIIGSNSPLHF. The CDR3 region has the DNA TGTGCCAGCAGTGGGATCATCGGGAGTAATTCACCCCTCCACTTT.

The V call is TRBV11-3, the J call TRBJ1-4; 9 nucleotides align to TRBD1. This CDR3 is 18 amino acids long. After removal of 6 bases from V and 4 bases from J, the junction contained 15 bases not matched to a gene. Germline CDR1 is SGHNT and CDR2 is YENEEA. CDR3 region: CASSLRDREKASNEKLFF. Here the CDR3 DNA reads TGTGCCAGCAGTTTACGGGACAGGGAAAAGGCAAGTAATGAAAAACTGTTTTTT.

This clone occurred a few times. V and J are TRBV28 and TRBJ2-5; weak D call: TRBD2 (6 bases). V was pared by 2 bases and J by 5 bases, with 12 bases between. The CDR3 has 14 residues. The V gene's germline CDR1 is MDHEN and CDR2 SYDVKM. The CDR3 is CASSLGGRVETQYF. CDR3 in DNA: TGTGCCAGCAGTTTAGGAGGGCGGGTGGAGACCCAGTACTTC.

For the CDR3, the DNA is TGCAGCGTTGAGCGGACAGACTCCACCGGGGAGCTGTTTTTT. Protein product: CSVERTDSTGELFF. This chain uses TRBV29-1 with TRBJ2-2, with a possible D match to TRBD1 (6 bases). This CDR3 region has 14 residues. Trimming removed 3 bases from V and 4 bases from J, with 12 bases in between. Per the germline V gene, CDR1 is SQVTM and CDR2 is ANQGSEA.

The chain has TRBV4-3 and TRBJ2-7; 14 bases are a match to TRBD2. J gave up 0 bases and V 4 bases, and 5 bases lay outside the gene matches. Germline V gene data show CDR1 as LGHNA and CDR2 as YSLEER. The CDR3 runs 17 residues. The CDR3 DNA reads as TGCGCCAGCAGCCGGGGGACTAGCGGGAGTCCCTCCTACGAGCAGTACTTC. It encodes CASSRGTSGSPSYEQYF.

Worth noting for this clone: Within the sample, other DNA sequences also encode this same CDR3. CDR3 nucleotide sequence: TGTGCCAGCAGTTACGGGCCGAACACTGAAGCTTTCTTT. It encodes CASSYGPNTEAFF. J is TRBJ1-1 and V is TRBV6-6, with unresolved D. Germline lookup yields CDR1 MNHNY and CDR2 SVGAGI (reference sequence). V lost 2 bases and J 1 base, leaving 5 bases between the germline ends. The CDR3 is made up of 13 amino acids.

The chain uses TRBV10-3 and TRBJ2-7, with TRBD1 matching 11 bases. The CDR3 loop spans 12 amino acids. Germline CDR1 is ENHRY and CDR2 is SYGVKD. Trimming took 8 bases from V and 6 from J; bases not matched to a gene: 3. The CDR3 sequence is CAIGQGAGEQYF. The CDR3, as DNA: TGTGCCATCGGACAGGGGGCGGGCGAGCAGTACTTC.

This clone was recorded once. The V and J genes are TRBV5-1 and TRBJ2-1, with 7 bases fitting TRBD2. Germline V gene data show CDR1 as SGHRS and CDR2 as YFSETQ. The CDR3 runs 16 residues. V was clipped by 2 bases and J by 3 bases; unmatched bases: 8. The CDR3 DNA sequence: TGCGCCAGCAGCTTACGACCAAGCGGGAACTACAATGAGCAGTTCTTC. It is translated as CASSLRPSGNYNEQFF.

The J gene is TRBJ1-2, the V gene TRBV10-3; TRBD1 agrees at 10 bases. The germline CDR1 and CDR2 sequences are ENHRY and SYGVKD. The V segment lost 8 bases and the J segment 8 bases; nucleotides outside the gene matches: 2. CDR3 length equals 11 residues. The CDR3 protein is CAIGTGEGYTF. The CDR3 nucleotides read TGTGCCATCGGGACAGGGGAGGGCTACACCTTC.

CDR3 amino acids: CASIPAGVMNEQFF. The CDR3 bases are TGTGCCAGCATTCCAGCGGGAGTAATGAATGAGCAGTTCTTC. This chain connects TRBV2 to TRBJ2-1; 8 positions match TRBD2. Germline V gene sequence: CDR1 SNHLY, CDR2 FYNNEI. The CDR3 covers 14 residues. The V gene end was trimmed by 7 bases and the J gene end by 7 bases; junction bases not matched to a gene: 9.

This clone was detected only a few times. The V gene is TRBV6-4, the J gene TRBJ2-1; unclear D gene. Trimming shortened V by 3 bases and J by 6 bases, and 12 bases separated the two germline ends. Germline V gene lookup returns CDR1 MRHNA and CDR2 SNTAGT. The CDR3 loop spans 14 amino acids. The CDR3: CASSEEDMTNEQFF. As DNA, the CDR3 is TGTGCCAGCAGTGAGGAAGACATGACCAATGAGCAGTTCTTC.

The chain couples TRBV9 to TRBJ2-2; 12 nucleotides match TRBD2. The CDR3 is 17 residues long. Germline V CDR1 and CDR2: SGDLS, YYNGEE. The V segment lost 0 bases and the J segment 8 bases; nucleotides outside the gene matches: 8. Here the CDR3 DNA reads TGTGCCAGCAGCGTAGCTGGACTAGCGGGACCGCCTGGGGAGCTGTTTTTT. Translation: CASSVAGLAGPPGELFF.

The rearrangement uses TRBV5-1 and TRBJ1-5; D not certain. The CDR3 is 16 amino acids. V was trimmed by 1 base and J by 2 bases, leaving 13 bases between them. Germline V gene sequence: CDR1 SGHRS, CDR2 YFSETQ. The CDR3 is CASSLSPFGGNQPQHF. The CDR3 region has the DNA TGCGCCAGCAGCTTGTCACCCTTCGGAGGCAATCAGCCCCAGCATTTT.

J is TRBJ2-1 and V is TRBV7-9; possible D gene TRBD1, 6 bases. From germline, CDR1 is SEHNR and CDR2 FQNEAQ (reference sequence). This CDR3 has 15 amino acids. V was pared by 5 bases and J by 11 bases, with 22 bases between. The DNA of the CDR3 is TGTGCCAGCAGCCTACTTAATGCCCCAGGGGATAAGCAGTTCTTC. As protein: CASSLLNAPGDKQFF.

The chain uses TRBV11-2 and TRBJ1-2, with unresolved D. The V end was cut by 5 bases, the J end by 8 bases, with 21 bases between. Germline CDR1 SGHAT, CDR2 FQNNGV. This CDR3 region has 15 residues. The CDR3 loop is CASSPAGWEVLGYTF. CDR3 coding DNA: TGTGCCAGCAGCCCAGCGGGTTGGGAAGTGTTAGGCTACACCTTC.

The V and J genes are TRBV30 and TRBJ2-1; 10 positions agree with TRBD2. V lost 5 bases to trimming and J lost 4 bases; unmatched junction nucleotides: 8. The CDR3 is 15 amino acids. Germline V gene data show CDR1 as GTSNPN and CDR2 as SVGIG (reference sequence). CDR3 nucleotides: TGTGCCTGGTCGTCCGGGACTAGCGTATACAATGAGCAGTTCTTC. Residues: CAWSSGTSVYNEQFF.

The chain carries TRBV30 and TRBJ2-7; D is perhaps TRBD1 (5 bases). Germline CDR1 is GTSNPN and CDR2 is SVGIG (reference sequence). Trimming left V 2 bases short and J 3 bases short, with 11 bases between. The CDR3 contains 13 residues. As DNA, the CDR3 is TGTGCCTGGAGTATCCAGGGCCTCTACGAGCAGTACTTC. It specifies CAWSIQGLYEQYF.

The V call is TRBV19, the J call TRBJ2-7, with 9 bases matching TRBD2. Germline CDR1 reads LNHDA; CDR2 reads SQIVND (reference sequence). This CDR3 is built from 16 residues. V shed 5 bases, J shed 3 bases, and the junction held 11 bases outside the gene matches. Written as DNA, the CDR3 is TGTGCCAGTAGTTATCTTCGCGGGAGGGGAATCTACGAGCAGTACGTC. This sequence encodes CASSYLRGRGIYEQYV.

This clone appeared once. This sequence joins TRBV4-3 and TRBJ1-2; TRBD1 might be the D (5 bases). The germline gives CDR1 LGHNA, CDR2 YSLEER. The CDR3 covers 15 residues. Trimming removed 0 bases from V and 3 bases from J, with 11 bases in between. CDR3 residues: CASSQEGRVDYGYTF. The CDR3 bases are TGCGCCAGCAGCCAAGAGGGCAGGGTGGACTATGGCTACACCTTC.

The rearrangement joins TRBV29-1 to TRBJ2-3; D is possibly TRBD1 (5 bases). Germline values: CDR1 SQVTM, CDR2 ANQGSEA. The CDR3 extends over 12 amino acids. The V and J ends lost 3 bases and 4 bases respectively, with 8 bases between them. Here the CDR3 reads CSVDGAPDTQYF. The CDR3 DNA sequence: TGCAGCGTTGATGGGGCCCCAGATACGCAGTATTTT.

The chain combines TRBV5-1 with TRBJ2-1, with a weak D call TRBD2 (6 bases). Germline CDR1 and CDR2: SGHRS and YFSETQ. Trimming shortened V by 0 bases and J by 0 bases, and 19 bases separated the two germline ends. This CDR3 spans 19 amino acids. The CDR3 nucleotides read TGCGCCAGCAGCTTGGCACCGGGAGTGGCCCTTAGCTCCTACAATGAGCAGTTCTTC. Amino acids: CASSLAPGVALSSYNEQFF.

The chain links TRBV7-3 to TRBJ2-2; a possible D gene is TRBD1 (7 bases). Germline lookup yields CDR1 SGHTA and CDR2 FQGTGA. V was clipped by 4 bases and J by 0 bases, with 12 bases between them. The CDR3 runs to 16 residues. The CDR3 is CASSYRGLANTGELFF. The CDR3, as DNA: TGTGCCAGCAGCTACAGGGGACTCGCGAACACCGGGGAGCTGTTTTTT.

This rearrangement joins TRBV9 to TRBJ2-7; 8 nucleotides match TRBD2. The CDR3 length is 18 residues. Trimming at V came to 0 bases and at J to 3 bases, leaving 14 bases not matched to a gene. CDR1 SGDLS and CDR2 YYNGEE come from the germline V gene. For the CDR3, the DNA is TGTGCCAGCAGCGTAGGTCCTTGGGAGAGAGCGGGAGACTACGAGCAGTACTTC. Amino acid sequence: CASSVGPWERAGDYEQYF.